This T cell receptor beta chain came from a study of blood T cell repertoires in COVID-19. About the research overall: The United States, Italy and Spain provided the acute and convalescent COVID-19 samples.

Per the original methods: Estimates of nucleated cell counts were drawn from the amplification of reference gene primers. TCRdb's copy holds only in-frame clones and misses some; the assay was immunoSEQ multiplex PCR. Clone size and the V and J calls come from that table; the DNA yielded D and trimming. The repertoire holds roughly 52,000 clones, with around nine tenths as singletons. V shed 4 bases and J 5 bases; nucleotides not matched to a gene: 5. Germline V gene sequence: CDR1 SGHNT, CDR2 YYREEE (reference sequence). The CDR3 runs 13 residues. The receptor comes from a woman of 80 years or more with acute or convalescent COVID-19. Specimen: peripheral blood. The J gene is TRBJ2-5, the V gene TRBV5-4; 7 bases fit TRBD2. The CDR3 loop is CASSPSGGETQYF. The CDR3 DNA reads TGTGCCAGCAGCCCGTCCGGGGGGGAGACCCAGTACTTC.